The TCR beta chain described here comes from a study of shared clonotypes between healthy human individuals. The wider study: CD4 naive and memory got three plates each, CD8 naive two, CD8 memory one. Study-wide points: In contrast to clonotypes shared by all four donors, non-shared clonotypes had lower generation probabilities. Sampling was confined to blood; repertoires within tissues likely differ.

Using immunoSEQ multiplex PCR, the repertoire was profiled, and TCRdb retains in-frame clones only, with some absent. Among approximately 720,000 clones listed, roughly 70% were seen once. The table lists this clone with many counts. As yet, its antigen is unknown. Looked up from germline, CDR1 is SGHAT and CDR2 is FQNNGV. The V segment lost 6 bases and the J segment 10 bases; nucleotides outside the gene matches: 17. The CDR3 extends over 15 amino acids. The origin of this receptor is a woman under 40 in good health. The source material was memory CD4+ T cells sorted from blood. The subset was: CD45RA-negative fraction. V is TRBV11-2 and J is TRBJ1-1; the match to TRBD1 covers 7 bases. CDR3 in amino acids: CASSLTSGTVFSAFF. The CDR3 nucleotides read TGTGCCAGCAGTTTAACTTCCGGGACAGTTTTTTCAGCTTTCTTT.